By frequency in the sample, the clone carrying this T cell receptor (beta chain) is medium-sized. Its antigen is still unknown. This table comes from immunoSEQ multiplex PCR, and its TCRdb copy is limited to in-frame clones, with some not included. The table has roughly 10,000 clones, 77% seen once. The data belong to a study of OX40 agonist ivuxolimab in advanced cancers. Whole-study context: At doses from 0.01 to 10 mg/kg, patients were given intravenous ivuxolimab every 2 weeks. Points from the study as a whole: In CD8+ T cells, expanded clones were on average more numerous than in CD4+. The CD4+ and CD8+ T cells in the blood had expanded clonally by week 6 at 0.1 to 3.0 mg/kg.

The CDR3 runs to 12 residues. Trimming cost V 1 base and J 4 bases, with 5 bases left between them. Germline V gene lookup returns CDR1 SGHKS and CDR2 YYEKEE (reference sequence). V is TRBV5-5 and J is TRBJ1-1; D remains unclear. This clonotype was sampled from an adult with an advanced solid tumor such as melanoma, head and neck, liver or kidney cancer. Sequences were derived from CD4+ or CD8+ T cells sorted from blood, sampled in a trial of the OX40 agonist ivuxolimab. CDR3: CASSLLGTEAFF. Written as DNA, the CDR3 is TGTGCCAGCAGCTTGCTCGGCACTGAAGCTTTCTTT.